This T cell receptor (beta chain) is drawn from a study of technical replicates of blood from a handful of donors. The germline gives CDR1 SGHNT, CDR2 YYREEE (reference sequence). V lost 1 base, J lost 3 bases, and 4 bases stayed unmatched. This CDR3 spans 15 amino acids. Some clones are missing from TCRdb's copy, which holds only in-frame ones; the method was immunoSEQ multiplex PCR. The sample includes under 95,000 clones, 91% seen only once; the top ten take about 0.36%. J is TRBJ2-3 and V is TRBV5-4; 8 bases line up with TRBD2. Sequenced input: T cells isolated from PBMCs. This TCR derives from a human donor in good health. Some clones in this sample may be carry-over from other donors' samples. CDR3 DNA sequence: TGTGCCAGCAGCTTGAGGGGCGGGAGGACAGATACGCAGTATTTT. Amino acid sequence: CASSLRGGRTDTQYF.